The 21 T cell receptor beta chains below come from one sample, sequenced in a study of cytomegalovirus exposure and HLA in healthy donors. PCR used 60 Vbeta primers and 13 Jbeta primers. Profiled with immunoSEQ multiplex PCR; TCRdb holds only in-frame clones, not every one. The top ten clones hold over 3.5% of a sample with over 200,000 clones, approximately 78% of them seen once. Sequencing was done on a sample of PBMCs. The receptors stem from a male donor in good health and CMV-seronegative.

The chain couples TRBV4-1 to TRBJ2-3; 7 bases line up with TRBD2. From germline, CDR1 is MGHRA and CDR2 YSYEKL. This CDR3 region has 15 residues. V shed 1 base and J 7 bases; nucleotides not matched to a gene: 8. CDR3 nucleotides: TGCGCCAGCAGCCAAGTTCCGGGAGGCATGTATACGCAGTATTTT. Its translation: CASSQVPGGMYTQYF.

The chain has TRBV2 and TRBJ2-5; 7 bases match TRBD2. The J call is doubtful: the DNA matches TRBJ2-7 better. This CDR3 has 14 amino acids. Germline-derived CDR1 and CDR2 are SNHLY and FYNNEI. CDR3 DNA: TGTGCCAGCAGTGAGTCTAGCGGCTCCTACGAGCAGTACTTC. The encoded protein is CASSESSGSYEQYF.

The chain carries TRBV5-8 and TRBJ1-5, with D unresolved. This CDR3 is built from 13 residues. V lost 4 bases, J lost 13 bases, and 18 bases lay in between. CDR1 and CDR2 from the germline V gene are SGHTS and YDEGEE. In DNA form, the CDR3 reads TGTGCCAGCAGCCCCTACCTCGACACAACACAGCATTTT. This codes for CASSPYLDTTQHF.

A remark on this clone: Germline and junction disagree at one end, which may indicate a read error. V gene TRBV7-9 combines with J gene TRBJ2-3, with 9 bases aligning to TRBD2. Germline CDR1 is SEHNR and CDR2 is FQNEAQ (reference sequence). The CDR3 spans 16 residues. The CDR3 coding sequence is TGTGCCGGCAGCTTAGGGGTAGCGGGAGTGGCAGATACGCAGTATTTT. The encoded protein is CAGSLGVAGVADTQYF.

V gene TRBV5-1 combines with J gene TRBJ2-6; D gene unclear. The germline V gene has CDR1 SGHRS and CDR2 YFSETQ. V was trimmed by 6 bases and J by 0 bases, leaving 10 bases between them. The CDR3 extends over 15 amino acids. The CDR3 nucleotides are TGCGCCAGCAATTTCAGAATCTCTGGGGCCAACGTCCTGACTTTC. Its protein is CASNFRISGANVLTF.

V usage is TRBV29-1 and J usage is TRBJ1-1; D unresolved. The ends were cut back, 6 bases at V and 0 bases at J, with 17 bases in the middle. Germline V gene lookup returns CDR1 SQVTM and CDR2 ANQGSEA. CDR3 size: 15 residues. The CDR3 region is CSVYHQEPMNTEAFF. In DNA, the CDR3 is TGCAGCGTATACCATCAAGAGCCGATGAACACTGAAGCTTTCTTT.

V is TRBV30 and J is TRBJ1-6; 8 positions agree with TRBD1. The germline V gene encodes CDR1 GTSNPN and CDR2 SVGIG (reference sequence). The CDR3 is made up of 16 amino acids. With 2 bases clipped from V and 9 bases from J, the junction kept 12 bases outside the gene matches. Here the CDR3 reads CAWSNHGQGQGSPLHF. The CDR3 region has the DNA TGTGCCTGGAGTAACCATGGACAGGGTCAGGGTTCACCCCTCCACTTT.

The rearrangement uses TRBV5-1 and TRBJ2-2; D gene ambiguous. Trimming stripped 4 bases from V and 8 bases from J, with 12 bases between. This CDR3 contains 13 residues. Per the germline V gene, CDR1 is SGHRS and CDR2 is YFSETQ. The CDR3 DNA follows: TGCGCCAGCAGCGACAAAGTGCTTGGGGAGCTGTTTTTT. Translated, it gives CASSDKVLGELFF.

The CDR3 DNA reads as TGCAGTACCGAGCGGTTGGATGAGCAGTTCTTC. Its translation is CSTERLDEQFF. The genes are TRBV20-1 and TRBJ2-1; tentatively, D is TRBD2 (5 bases). Germline lookup yields CDR1 DFQATT and CDR2 SNEGSKA (reference sequence). This CDR3 has 11 residues. Trimming cost V 8 bases and J 8 bases, with 13 bases left between them.

This clone was picked up a small number of times. The sample has other DNA sequences that encode this CDR3 too. The chain couples TRBV19 to TRBJ2-2; possibly TRBD1 for D (6 bases). Trimming removed 2 bases from V and 5 bases from J, with 6 bases in between. This CDR3 spans 13 amino acids. The V gene's germline CDR1 is LNHDA and CDR2 SQIVND (reference sequence). The DNA of the CDR3 is TGTGCCAGTAGTATAAGGGGGACCGGGGAGCTGTTTTTT. Protein product: CASSIRGTGELFF.

This clone was counted between two and nine times. V is TRBV28 and J is TRBJ1-2; TRBD1 might be the D (5 bases). The CDR3 is 14 residues long. Germline CDR1 and CDR2: MDHEN and SYDVKM. Between the trimmed V and J ends, which lost 7 bases and 4 bases, there was a span of 16 bases. For the CDR3, the DNA is TGTGCCAGCATCCTGGGGGGGTCCCTCTATGGCTACACCTTC. Translation: CASILGGSLYGYTF.

The chain couples TRBV25-1 to TRBJ2-3; D is ambiguous. This CDR3 contains 12 residues. Germline CDR1 and CDR2: MGHDK and SYGVNS. Trimming shortened V by 6 bases and J by 0 bases, and 4 bases separated the two germline ends. In DNA form, the CDR3 reads TGTGCCAGCAGGGAGAGCACAGATACGCAGTATTTT. Encoded protein: CASRESTDTQYF.

The chain links TRBV6-5 to TRBJ2-3; 8 bases agree with TRBD1. CDR1 MNHEY and CDR2 SVGAGI come from the germline V gene. J lost 4 bases, V lost 7 bases, and 10 bases had no gene match. This CDR3 spans 15 amino acids. The CDR3 reads CASIGLTGGSDTQYF. CDR3 sequence (DNA): TGTGCCAGCATCGGACTCACAGGGGGGTCAGATACGCAGTATTTT.

The gene calls are TRBV29-1 and TRBJ1-2; D unclear. Trimming shortened V by 2 bases and J by 4 bases, and 8 bases separated the two germline ends. The CDR3 sequence is 12 residues long. The germline V gene has CDR1 SQVTM and CDR2 ANQGSEA. The DNA for the CDR3 is TGCAGCGTTGAATCCGTGGCCTATGGCTACACCTTC. As protein: CSVESVAYGYTF.

This chain connects TRBV5-4 to TRBJ1-1; the match to TRBD1 covers 7 bases. Germline CDR1 and CDR2: SGHNT and YYREEE (reference sequence). V gave up 4 bases and J gave up 1 base; unmatched junction bases: 7. The CDR3 has 15 amino acids. The CDR3 spells CASSRPGQRNTEAFF. The CDR3 DNA is TGTGCCAGCAGCCGCCCGGGACAGAGGAACACTGAAGCTTTCTTT. Variable domain in full (rest from reference TRBV5-4 and TRBJ1-1): ETGVTQSPTHLIKTRGQQVTLRCSSQSGHNTVSWYQQALGQGPQFIFQYYREEENGRGNFPPRFSGLQFPNYSSELNVNALELDDSALYLCASSRPGQRNTEAFFGQGTRLTVV.

Here the CDR3 DNA reads TGTGCCAGCAGCGTAGGAGGCGGGAGAGGCGGGGAGCTGTTTTTT. Protein: CASSVGGGRGGELFF. The chain joins TRBV9 to TRBJ2-2; 7 bases fit TRBD2. CDR3 length: 15 residues. In germline, CDR1 is SGDLS, CDR2 YYNGEE. V trimming: 0 bases; J trimming: 7 bases; junction bases outside the gene matches: 6. The variable domain in full, completed from reference TRBV9 and TRBJ2-2, reads DSGVTQTPKHLITATGQRVTLRCSPRSGDLSVYWYQQSLDQGLQFLIQYYNGEERAKGNILERFSAQQFPDLHSELNLSSLELGDSALYFCASSVGGGRGGELFFGEGSRLTVL.

CDR3 sequence (DNA): TGTGCCAGCAGTTACGGTACAGGGAGAAACACCATATATTTT. Residues: CASSYGTGRNTIYF. This chain joins TRBV6-5 and TRBJ1-3; a possible D gene is TRBD1 (6 bases). Trimming shortened V by 2 bases and J by 5 bases, and 10 bases separated the two germline ends. CDR3 size: 14 residues. Germline CDR1 MNHEY, CDR2 SVGAGI.

The V and J genes are TRBV29-1 and TRBJ1-1, with TRBD1 matching over 10 bases. V was clipped by 7 bases and J by 4 bases; unmatched bases: 9. Germline CDR1 and CDR2: SQVTM and ANQGSEA. The CDR3 is 14 residues long. The CDR3 DNA reads as TGCAGCGGGGGACAGGGGACAACTTTCACTGAAGCTTTCTTT. As protein: CSGGQGTTFTEAFF.

The chain combines TRBV9 with TRBJ2-1; 14 bases line up with TRBD2. The CDR3 has 19 residues. The germline V gene encodes CDR1 SGDLS and CDR2 YYNGEE. V dropped 3 bases and J dropped 3; count of bases not matched to a gene: 11. The CDR3 protein is CASSATGTSGSGVYNEQFF. The CDR3 DNA is TGTGCCAGCAGCGCGACCGGGACTAGCGGGAGTGGGGTCTACAATGAGCAGTTCTTC.

This clone was counted a few times. The chain joins TRBV18 to TRBJ1-5; 9 bases are a match to TRBD1. The CDR3 runs 15 residues. Germline values: CDR1 KGHSH, CDR2 LQKENI. The J segment lost 5 bases and the V segment lost 5 bases, leaving 7 bases of the junction unmatched. The DNA for the CDR3 is TGTGCCAGCTCATTTCAACAGGGGGCCGATCAGCCCCAGCATTTT. It is translated as CASSFQQGADQPQHF.

This clone has only a few counts. The chain employs TRBV15 and TRBJ2-7, with TRBD1 matching 8 bases. This CDR3 contains 15 residues. The germline V gene has CDR1 LNHNV and CDR2 YYDKDF (reference sequence). Trimming removed 1 base from V and 3 bases from J; junction bases left unmatched: 5. The CDR3 spells CATSRARGLFYEQYF. The CDR3 DNA reads as TGTGCCACCAGCAGAGCCAGGGGGCTCTTCTACGAGCAGTACTTC.